The next 28 T cell receptor beta chains were all read from a single sample in a study of cytomegalovirus exposure and HLA in healthy donors. PCR was performed using 60 Vbeta and 13 Jbeta primers. Clones were read by immunoSEQ multiplex PCR, and TCRdb kept only the in-frame ones, dropping some. The table includes over 100,000 clones, 55% to 65% detected once. Material: PBMCs. The receptors derive from a man aged 40-55 years in good health and CMV-seropositive.

This chain joins TRBV7-2 and TRBJ2-1; 12 nucleotides align to TRBD2. V lost 5 bases to trimming and J lost 8 bases; unmatched junction nucleotides: 7. Germline V gene lookup returns CDR1 SGHTA and CDR2 FQGNSA. CDR3 size: 15 residues. In DNA form, the CDR3 reads TGTGCCAGCAGCCGGCTAGCGGGAGGGCCATATGAGCAGTTCTTC. Its translation: CASSRLAGGPYEQFF. Variable domain in full (rest from reference TRBV7-2 and TRBJ2-1): GAGVSQSPSNKVTEKGKDVELRCDPISGHTALYWYRQSLGQGLEFLIYFQGNSAPDKSGLPSDRFSAERTGGSVSTLTIQRTQQEDSAVYLCASSRLAGGPYEQFFGPGTRLTVL.

The rearrangement joins TRBV7-9 to TRBJ2-5; unclear D gene. Germline V gene data show CDR1 as SEHNR and CDR2 as FQNEAQ (reference sequence). This CDR3 has 13 amino acids. V shed 1 base and J shed 3 bases, with 6 bases lying between them. Here the CDR3 reads CASSLVREETQYF. CDR3 sequence (DNA): TGTGCCAGCAGCTTAGTTCGGGAAGAGACCCAGTACTTC.

The chain employs TRBV10-3 and TRBJ1-4; 8 bases align to TRBD1. J gave up 7 bases and V 0 bases, and 7 bases lay outside the gene matches. CDR3 length: 16 residues. Germline CDR1 ENHRY, CDR2 SYGVKD. CDR3 sequence: CAISESRGQAPEKLFF. The CDR3 region has the DNA TGTGCCATCAGTGAGTCGAGGGGACAGGCACCTGAAAAACTGTTTTTT.

This clone was recorded once. The CDR3 DNA reads as TGTGCCAGCAGTATGCCGGGGACTAGAAACAATGAGCAGTTCTTC. This translates into CASSMPGTRNNEQFF. This chain joins TRBV6-5 and TRBJ2-1; 8 positions agree with TRBD2. The CDR3 runs 15 residues. With V trimmed by 5 bases and J by 5 bases, 8 bases remained unmatched. The germline V gene has CDR1 MNHEY and CDR2 SVGAGI.

The rearrangement joins TRBV6-5 to TRBJ2-7, with D tentatively TRBD1 (6 bases). V lost 2 bases, J lost 2 bases, and 10 bases lay in between. There are 14 residues in the CDR3. In germline, CDR1 is MNHEY, CDR2 SVGAGI. The DNA for the CDR3 is TGTGCCAGCAGTTACGGGGGACACCCCTACGAGCAGTACTTC. Its translation is CASSYGGHPYEQYF.

This chain connects TRBV7-8 to TRBJ2-1; no definite D call. This CDR3 contains 12 residues. Germline-derived CDR1 and CDR2 are SGHVS and FQNEAQ. Trimming left V 3 bases short and J 8 bases short, with 8 bases between. The CDR3 spells CASSFSVDEQFF. DNA of the CDR3: TGTGCCAGCAGCTTCTCGGTGGATGAGCAGTTCTTC.

The chain joins TRBV27 to TRBJ2-2, with 11 bases identical to TRBD2. Germline V gene sequence: CDR1 MNHEY, CDR2 SMNVEV (reference sequence). The CDR3 is 18 residues long. J was trimmed by 7 bases and V by 3 bases; bases with no gene match: 13. In DNA, the CDR3 is TGTGCCAGCAGTTTCCTTCTGGTTAGCGGGGGGGCTGGCGGGGAGCTGTTTTTT. Encoded protein: CASSFLLVSGGAGGELFF.

Notes on this clone: Other DNA sequences in the sample encode the same CDR3. The chain carries TRBV5-1 and TRBJ1-4; possibly TRBD1 for D (6 bases). The CDR3 has 14 amino acids. V was cut by 0 bases and J by 5 bases, with 8 bases left in between. Looked up from germline, CDR1 is SGHRS and CDR2 is YFSETQ. CDR3 bases: TGCGCCAGCAGCTTGGGGCAGGGGAATGAAAAACTGTTTTTT. It specifies CASSLGQGNEKLFF.

The V gene is TRBV9, the J gene TRBJ2-3; D ambiguous. Germline values: CDR1 SGDLS, CDR2 YYNGEE. The CDR3 sequence is 12 residues long. V dropped 3 bases and J dropped 6 bases, with 8 bases sitting between them. Here the CDR3 reads CASSEPRDTQYF. The CDR3 DNA sequence: TGTGCCAGCAGCGAGCCCCGGGATACGCAGTATTTT.

V usage is TRBV6-5 and J usage is TRBJ2-1; D call uncertain. V gave up 6 bases and J gave up 6 bases, with 12 bases separating them. The CDR3 sequence is 13 residues long. CDR1 is MNHEY, CDR2 SVGAGI, per germline. For the CDR3, the DNA is TGTGCCAGCAGCCGAGATTTGAGCAATGAGCAGTTCTTC. It specifies CASSRDLSNEQFF.

The rearrangement links TRBV9 to TRBJ1-2; 7 bases are shared with TRBD1. Trimming took 3 bases from V and 4 from J; bases not matched to a gene: 0. The CDR3 consists of 12 residues. CDR1 and CDR2 from the germline V gene are SGDLS and YYNGEE. Here the CDR3 reads CASSDRGYGYTF. The CDR3 DNA sequence: TGTGCCAGCAGCGACAGGGGCTATGGCTACACCTTC.

The chain couples TRBV9 to TRBJ1-5, with D tentatively TRBD1 (6 bases). This CDR3 is built from 15 residues. V was trimmed by 4 bases and J by 3 bases, leaving 14 bases between them. In germline, CDR1 is SGDLS, CDR2 YYNGEE. This CDR3 reads CASSTTGQSNQPQHF. The CDR3 DNA reads as TGTGCCAGCAGCACCACCGGACAGTCCAATCAGCCCCAGCATTTT.

The chain links TRBV27 to TRBJ1-5; D gene uncertain. Germline CDR1 and CDR2: MNHEY and SMNVEV (reference sequence). The CDR3 contains 20 residues. Trimming pared 2 bases from V and 0 bases from J, leaving 23 bases between. The CDR3 nucleotides are TGTGCCAGCAGTTTAGCACGACCTAGTCCCGTGTCATATAGCAATCAGCCCCAGCATTTT. This sequence encodes CASSLARPSPVSYSNQPQHF.

This clone showed up just a few times. The gene calls are TRBV5-1 and TRBJ2-1; 13 positions match TRBD2. The CDR3 extends over 17 amino acids. The V and J ends lost 3 bases and 6 bases, in that order; junction bases with no gene match: 9. Germline V lookup: CDR1 SGHRS, CDR2 YFSETQ. CDR3 loop: CASSSQLAGGRGNEQFF. The CDR3 DNA follows: TGCGCCAGCAGCTCCCAACTAGCGGGGGGGCGCGGCAATGAGCAGTTCTTC.

V gene TRBV5-1 combines with J gene TRBJ2-7; D perhaps matches TRBD1 (6 bases). The V gene lost 3 bases and the J gene lost 4 bases, with 23 bases spanning the gap. This CDR3 is 17 amino acids long. Germline loops: CDR1 SGHRS, CDR2 YFSETQ. CDR3 sequence reads: CASSSSPSGTTVYEQYF. CDR3 nucleotide sequence: TGCGCCAGCAGCTCCTCCCCCTCCGGGACAACTGTTTACGAGCAGTACTTC.

The chain employs TRBV7-2 and TRBJ1-1, with 9 bases aligning to TRBD1. With 0 bases clipped from V and 4 bases from J, the junction kept 3 bases outside the gene matches. Germline V gives CDR1 SGHTA, CDR2 FQGNSA. The CDR3 has 15 residues. CDR3 nucleotides: TGTGCCAGCAGCTTAGCGGGACAGGGCTCCACTGAAGCTTTCTTT. Amino acids: CASSLAGQGSTEAFF.

V gene TRBV27 combines with J gene TRBJ2-3; 8 nucleotides line up with TRBD1. Germline assignment: CDR1 MNHEY and CDR2 SMNVEV (reference sequence). The CDR3 loop spans 15 amino acids. V lost 2 bases to trimming and J lost 5 bases; unmatched junction nucleotides: 6. The CDR3 DNA follows: TGTGCCAGCAGTTTACGGGACAGGCAGGGAGATACGCAGTATTTT. This gives the protein CASSLRDRQGDTQYF.

This clone is a singleton in its sample. The chain recombines TRBV2 with TRBJ1-3; 7 nucleotides align to TRBD1. Losses at the gene ends were 11 bases for V and 4 bases for J; bases not matched to a gene: 8. CDR3 length: 13 residues. Germline V gene data show CDR1 as SNHLY and CDR2 as FYNNEI. The CDR3: CACFRGSGNTIYF. The CDR3 bases are TGTGCCTGCTTCAGGGGGTCCGGAAACACCATATATTTT.

The rearrangement uses TRBV5-6 and TRBJ1-3; D remains ambiguous. The CDR3 has 16 amino acids. Trimming took 1 base from V and 0 from J, leaving 11 bases between them. The germline V gene has CDR1 SGHDT and CDR2 YYEEEE. The CDR3 region is CASSLRGLYSGNTIYF. DNA of the CDR3: TGTGCCAGCAGCTTGCGCGGACTGTACTCTGGAAACACCATATATTTT.

The J gene is TRBJ1-6, the V gene TRBV6-1; the match to TRBD1 covers 9 bases. This CDR3 is 15 amino acids long. Germline loops: CDR1 MNHNS, CDR2 SASEGT. Losses at the gene ends were 6 bases for V and 6 bases for J; bases not matched to a gene: 6. As DNA, the CDR3 is TGTGCCAGCAGCGATACGACAGGGGGTAATTCACCCCTCCACTTT. This codes for CASSDTTGGNSPLHF.

This clone appeared a single time. The DNA of the CDR3 is TGCGCCAGCAGCTTGGCCACCGGGATAAACTATGGCTACACCTTC. Protein product: CASSLATGINYGYTF. The gene calls are TRBV5-1 and TRBJ1-2; D is unresolved. The germline gives CDR1 SGHRS, CDR2 YFSETQ. The V end lost 0 bases, the J end lost 2 bases, and 11 bases lay between the germline ends. CDR3 length: 15 amino acids.

This chain connects TRBV6-1 to TRBJ2-7; TRBD1 matches at 9 bases. The junction had 10 bases not matched to a gene; V was cut back by 5 bases and J by 8 bases. Germline loops: CDR1 MNHNS, CDR2 SASEGT. This CDR3 is built from 14 residues. CDR3 sequence (DNA): TGTGCCAGCAGTACAGGGGGCGAAAAAGTCCAGCAGTACTTC. It translates to CASSTGGEKVQQYF.

This clone showed up just a few times. The chain uses TRBV5-4 and TRBJ1-1, with D maybe TRBD1 (6 bases). Trimming removed 0 bases at V and 7 bases at J, with 16 bases between. Looked up from germline, CDR1 is SGHNT and CDR2 is YYREEE (reference sequence). There are 15 residues in the CDR3. The CDR3 region has the DNA TGTGCCAGCAGCTTGGGTACAGGGTTTTTGGGTGAAGCTTTCTTT. Its protein is CASSLGTGFLGEAFF. The full variable domain, its missing parts supplied by reference TRBV5-4 and TRBJ1-1, is ETGVTQSPTHLIKTRGQQVTLRCSSQSGHNTVSWYQQALGQGPQFIFQYYREEENGRGNFPPRFSGLQFPNYSSELNVNALELDDSALYLCASSLGTGFLGEAFFGQGTRLTVV.

V usage is TRBV19 and J usage is TRBJ2-4; tentatively, D is TRBD1 (5 bases). Germline loops: CDR1 LNHDA, CDR2 SQIVND (reference sequence). There are 14 residues in the CDR3. Trimming stripped 2 bases from V and 3 bases from J, with 8 bases between. CDR3 bases: TGTGCCAGTAGTATACAGGGTGGCAAAAACATTCAGTACTTC. Translation: CASSIQGGKNIQYF.

On this clone: This likely comes from a read error, as the CDR3 has no conserved phenylalanine or tryptophan at its end. Because the CDR3's place on the DNA is in doubt, the DNA is left out and the CDR3 is given as listed by TCRdb. V usage is TRBV30 and J usage is TRBJ1-4. CDR1 is GTSNPN, CDR2 SVGIG, per germline (reference sequence). With termini counted, the CDR3 has 15 amino acids. CDR3 in amino acids: CAWSVEGGVMKNCFL.

This clone was seen only once. The chain joins TRBV7-6 to TRBJ1-5; D is possibly TRBD1 (6 bases). Germline V gene sequence: CDR1 SGHVS, CDR2 FNYEAQ. The CDR3 sequence is 15 residues long. V lost 3 bases and J lost 6, with 15 bases in between. This CDR3 is CASSLTGDRFQPQHF. The CDR3, as DNA: TGTGCCAGCAGCTTGACAGGTGACAGATTTCAGCCCCAGCATTTT.

The chain has TRBV5-6 and TRBJ2-3, with 9 bases aligning to TRBD2. With V trimmed by 4 bases and J by 5 bases, 5 bases remained unmatched. Germline V lookup: CDR1 SGHDT, CDR2 YYEEEE. The length of the CDR3 is 14 residues. The CDR3 here is CASSPGTSRDTQYF. CDR3 DNA: TGTGCCAGCAGCCCCGGGACTAGCCGAGATACGCAGTATTTT. Full variable domain (missing parts from reference TRBV5-6 and TRBJ2-3): DAGVTQSPTHLIKTRGQQVTLRCSPKSGHDTVSWYQQALGQGPQFIFQYYEEEERQRGNFPDRFSGHQFPNYSSELNVNALLLGDSALYLCASSPGTSRDTQYFGPGTRLTVL.

This rearrangement joins TRBV10-1 to TRBJ1-3; 8 bases are a match to TRBD1. The CDR3 contains 16 residues. Germline V gives CDR1 WNHNN, CDR2 SYGVQD (reference sequence). The CDR3 sequence is CGPRAPRTGNGNTIYF. CDR3 bases: TGCGGACCTCGAGCGCCAAGGACAGGGAACGGAAACACCATATATTTT.